Listed here are 21 T cell receptor beta chains from one sample, sequenced in a study of CD8+ T cells in alopecia areata. In each case, RNA was isolated and then reverse transcribed into cDNA as the sequencing template. Data came from immunoSEQ multiplex PCR; TCRdb stores just in-frame clones and leaves some out. This table has about 190,000 clones, around 60% appearing once. The treatment: oral pan-JAK inhibitor, 5-10 mg twice daily. Sample: CD4+ T cells sorted from blood, taken at week 4, from a patient treated with tofacitinib. Receptor source: a human donor with alopecia areata.

The CDR3 region is CASRTGSGELFF. DNA of the CDR3: TGTGCCAGCAGGACAGGGTCCGGGGAGCTGTTTTTT. V and J are TRBV28 and TRBJ2-2, with 7 nucleotides matching TRBD1. Germline V CDR1 and CDR2: MDHEN, SYDVKM. The CDR3 is made up of 12 amino acids. Trimming cost V 6 bases and J 6 bases; bases outside gene matches: 1.

The rearrangement joins TRBV11-2 to TRBJ1-1; TRBD1 is a possible D gene (6 bases). CDR3 length: 15 amino acids. V was trimmed by 4 bases and J by 4 bases, leaving 16 bases between them. CDR1 and CDR2 (germline): SGHAT, FQNNGV. Here the CDR3 DNA reads TGTGCCAGCAGCTGGGCAGGGGCCTTGGGCACTGAAGCTTTCTTT. This codes for CASSWAGALGTEAFF.

The rearrangement joins TRBV2 to TRBJ2-4; the D gene could be TRBD1 or TRBD2 (6 bases each). Germline loops: CDR1 SNHLY, CDR2 FYNNEI. The CDR3 sequence is 15 residues long. V was clipped by 6 bases and J by 9 bases, with 21 bases between them. CDR3 in DNA: TGTGCCAGCAGCCGAAGGGGAGCTGAGGGGGGCATTCAGTACTTC. This codes for CASSRRGAEGGIQYF.

In its sample, this clone was seen a few times. The chain has TRBV20-1 and TRBJ1-2, with D possibly matching TRBD1 (5 bases). From germline, CDR1 is DFQATT and CDR2 SNEGSKA (reference sequence). This CDR3 is built from 11 residues. Trimming stripped 5 bases from V and 8 bases from J, with 12 bases between. The DNA of the CDR3 is TGCAGTGCTCTAAGGGGTTTAGGCTACACCTTC. Translation gives CSALRGLGYTF.

This clone was detected a few times. CDR3 nucleotides: TGTGCCACCAGCTTAGACAGGGGAAGCAATCAGCCCCAGCATTTT. It codes for CATSLDRGSNQPQHF. The chain employs TRBV15 and TRBJ1-5; TRBD1 matches 8 bases. Germline CDR1 LNHNV, CDR2 YYDKDF (reference sequence). V gave up 5 bases and J gave up 1 base; unmatched junction bases: 4. The CDR3 is 15 amino acids.

The chain has TRBV6-6 and TRBJ2-7, with 8 nucleotides matching TRBD1. Germline CDR1 and CDR2: MNHNY and SVGAGI (reference sequence). Losses at the gene ends were 5 bases for V and 6 bases for J; bases not matched to a gene: 3. The CDR3 extends over 12 amino acids. CDR3 protein: CASSITGGEQYF. CDR3 coding DNA: TGTGCCAGCAGTATTACAGGGGGCGAGCAGTACTTC.

The chain links TRBV7-2 to TRBJ2-4, with 9 bases aligning to TRBD1. J lost 6 bases, V lost 4 bases, and 13 bases had no gene match. Germline CDR1 and CDR2: SGHTA and FQGNSA. CDR3 length: 17 residues. Here the CDR3 DNA reads TGTGCCAGCAGCTCCCACGGGGGGACAGGGCCACCAAACATTCAGTACTTC. Protein product: CASSSHGGTGPPNIQYF.

This rearrangement joins TRBV19 to TRBJ2-1, with 16 bases fitting TRBD2. V shed 2 bases, J shed 9 bases, and the junction held 4 bases outside the gene matches. This CDR3 spans 16 amino acids. Per the germline V gene, CDR1 is LNHDA and CDR2 is SQIVND (reference sequence). The CDR3 nucleotides read TGTGCCAGTAGTATATCAGGGACTAGCGGGAGGGTTGAGCAGTTCTTC. Its protein product is CASSISGTSGRVEQFF.

The chain uses TRBV2 and TRBJ1-5; D is undetermined. Germline V gene lookup returns CDR1 SNHLY and CDR2 FYNNEI. The CDR3 runs to 14 residues. Trimming stripped 6 bases from V and 2 bases from J, with 11 bases between. The DNA for the CDR3 is TGTGCCAGCAGGTTCCGAGGTGGCAATCAGCCCCAGCATTTT. Translating it yields CASRFRGGNQPQHF.

V is TRBV7-2 and J is TRBJ1-3; 8 nucleotides align to TRBD1. Germline V lookup: CDR1 SGHTA, CDR2 FQGNSA. V was pared by 5 bases and J by 8 bases, with 14 bases of the junction left unmatched. The CDR3 is 16 amino acids. CDR3 nucleotide sequence: TGTGCCAGCAGCGCCCGACAGGGGTTCCCCCAGGACACCATATATTTT. It translates to CASSARQGFPQDTIYF. The entire variable domain, with the rest obtained from reference TRBV7-2 and TRBJ1-3, is as follows: GAGVSQSPSNKVTEKGKDVELRCDPISGHTALYWYRQSLGQGLEFLIYFQGNSAPDKSGLPSDRFSAERTGGSVSTLTIQRTQQEDSAVYLCASSARQGFPQDTIYFGEGSWLTVV.

This sequence joins TRBV25-1 and TRBJ2-7; TRBD2 agrees at 8 bases. J was trimmed by 6 bases and V by 3 bases; bases with no gene match: 10. Germline assignment: CDR1 MGHDK and CDR2 SYGVNS. This CDR3 is built from 15 residues. This CDR3 is CASSEVGGRRSEQYF. CDR3 bases: TGTGCCAGCAGTGAGGTGGGCGGGAGGAGGAGCGAGCAGTACTTC.

This chain uses TRBV9 with TRBJ1-1; TRBD1 might be the D (6 bases). From germline, CDR1 is SGDLS and CDR2 YYNGEE. With 2 bases removed from V and 5 bases from J, the gap between germline ends came to 13 bases. This CDR3 region has 14 residues. CDR3 amino acids: CASSVGALKTEAFF. CDR3 DNA sequence: TGTGCCAGCAGCGTGGGGGCCCTCAAAACTGAAGCTTTCTTT.

This clone has more than one count but fewer than ten. V gene TRBV5-5 combines with J gene TRBJ2-2; D perhaps matches TRBD2 (5 bases). The V gene lost 2 bases and the J gene lost 6 bases, with 17 bases spanning the gap. CDR1 and CDR2 from the germline V gene are SGHKS and YYEKEE (reference sequence). The CDR3 is 16 residues long. CDR3: CASSFLETTRAGELFF. As DNA, the CDR3 is TGTGCCAGCAGCTTTTTGGAGACAACGAGGGCCGGGGAGCTGTTTTTT.

The rearrangement links TRBV30 to TRBJ2-3, with 11 bases identical to TRBD1. The V gene's germline CDR1 is GTSNPN and CDR2 SVGIG (reference sequence). The CDR3 has 16 amino acids. Trimming removed 3 bases from V and 2 bases from J; junction bases left unmatched: 7. The CDR3 region is CAWSNGQGAPTDTQYF. CDR3 nucleotide sequence: TGTGCCTGGAGCAACGGACAGGGGGCCCCCACAGATACGCAGTATTTT.

This clone has ten or more counts. This chain links TRBV29-1 with TRBJ1-3; D is unresolved. Between the trimmed V and J ends, which lost 1 base and 0 bases, there was a span of 13 bases. The CDR3 is made up of 16 amino acids. Per the germline V gene, CDR1 is SQVTM and CDR2 is ANQGSEA. The CDR3 region is CSVEGSRGSSGNTIYF. As DNA, the CDR3 is TGCAGCGTTGAAGGATCACGCGGAAGCTCTGGAAACACCATATATTTT.

The CDR3 is CSVETTDTQYF. CDR3 nucleotides: TGCAGCGTTGAGACCACAGATACGCAGTATTTT. The V call is TRBV29-1, the J call TRBJ2-3; D is unresolved. Germline V gene data show CDR1 as SQVTM and CDR2 as ANQGSEA. This CDR3 comprises 11 residues. V was clipped by 3 bases and J by 2 bases, with 3 bases between them.

The chain recombines TRBV19 with TRBJ1-4; D is undetermined. Trimming shortened V by 3 bases and J by 4 bases, and 6 bases separated the two germline ends. The CDR3 loop spans 13 amino acids. In germline, CDR1 is LNHDA, CDR2 SQIVND (reference sequence). The chain's CDR3 is CASSISGNEKLFF. In nucleotides, the CDR3 is TGTGCCAGTAGTATTTCTGGTAATGAAAAACTGTTTTTT.

As regards this clone: The sample holds other DNA sequences that translate to the same CDR3. The genes are TRBV2 and TRBJ2-7; D is undetermined. The CDR3 covers 8 residues. Looked up from germline, CDR1 is SNHLY and CDR2 is FYNNEI. V was pared by 8 bases and J by 7 bases, with 3 bases between. CDR3 nucleotide sequence: TGTGCCAGCCGGGAGCAGTACTTC. Protein: CASREQYF.

J is TRBJ2-7 and V is TRBV18; the match to TRBD1 covers 7 bases. This CDR3 spans 13 amino acids. V lost 2 bases, J lost 9 bases, and 7 bases stayed unmatched. Germline CDR1 KGHSH, CDR2 LQKENI. CDR3 bases: TGTGCCAGCTCACCATCGGTCGGGACAGTGCAGTACTTC. Protein product: CASSPSVGTVQYF.

This rearrangement joins TRBV6-4 to TRBJ1-5, with no clear D. V was cut by 5 bases and J by 9 bases, with 14 bases left in between. Germline V gene sequence: CDR1 MRHNA, CDR2 SNTAGT. The CDR3 has 13 amino acids. The CDR3 protein is CASSPGVGLPQHF. The CDR3, as DNA: TGTGCCAGCAGTCCGGGAGTAGGTCTGCCCCAGCATTTT.

This clone was found a few times. The chain is built from TRBV5-1 and TRBJ2-7; D is perhaps TRBD1 (6 bases). Germline CDR1 reads SGHRS; CDR2 reads YFSETQ. CDR3 length: 14 residues. Trimming took 1 base from V and 2 from J, leaving 10 bases between them. CDR3 coding DNA: TGCGCCAGCAGCTTGACAGGGATGGCCTACGAGCAGTACTTC. It is translated as CASSLTGMAYEQYF.